The 15 T cell receptor beta chains below were found in one sample sequenced in a study of CD8+ T cells in alopecia areata. It was cDNA, reverse transcribed from extracted RNA, that served as the sequencing template. TCRdb's table, derived via immunoSEQ multiplex PCR, lists solely in-frame clones and lacks some. The repertoire holds more than 150,000 clones, with about 60% as singletons. Treatment in this sample: oral pan-JAK inhibitor, 5-10 mg twice daily. The material was CD8+ T cells sorted from blood, obtained at week 24, from a patient treated with tofacitinib. The receptors derive from a human donor with alopecia areata.

This clone was seen only a few times. The V call is TRBV6-5, the J call TRBJ2-2, with TRBD1 identical over 11 bases. Losses at the gene ends were 8 bases for V and 7 bases for J; bases not matched to a gene: 3. CDR3 size: 13 residues. Per the germline V gene, CDR1 is MNHEY and CDR2 is SVGAGI. CDR3 sequence reads: CASGQGAGGELFF. In nucleotides, the CDR3 is TGTGCCAGCGGACAGGGGGCGGGCGGGGAGCTGTTTTTT.

The rearrangement links TRBV30 to TRBJ2-1; TRBD1 agrees at 7 bases. Unmatched junction bases numbered 1, after V lost 1 base and J lost 4 bases. This CDR3 region has 13 residues. Germline lookup yields CDR1 GTSNPN and CDR2 SVGIG (reference sequence). The CDR3 DNA sequence: TGTGCCTGGAGTGCGACAGGGTACAATGAGCAGTTCTTC. Translated, it gives CAWSATGYNEQFF. Variable domain in full (rest from reference TRBV30 and TRBJ2-1): SQTIHQWPATLVQPVGSPLSLECTVEGTSNPNLYWYRQAAGRGLQLLFYSVGIGQISSEVPQNLSASRPQDRQFILSSKKLLLSDSGFYLCAWSATGYNEQFFGPGTRLTVL.

The chain couples TRBV29-1 to TRBJ2-1, with no clear D. The V end was cut by 5 bases, the J end by 9 bases, with 8 bases between. The CDR3 has 10 amino acids. Germline lookup yields CDR1 SQVTM and CDR2 ANQGSEA. The CDR3 loop is CSVRVSEQFF. CDR3 DNA sequence: TGCAGCGTTCGCGTTAGTGAGCAGTTCTTC.

J is TRBJ2-5 and V is TRBV2, with D possibly matching TRBD2 (6 bases). The CDR3 loop spans 13 amino acids. Germline lookup yields CDR1 SNHLY and CDR2 FYNNEI. CDR3 amino acids: CAANGGGEETQYF. The DNA of the CDR3 is TGTGCAGCGAACGGGGGAGGCGAGGAGACCCAGTACTTC.

This clone was seen a handful of times. The CDR3 nucleotides read TGTGCCACCAGCAAATCTTTTTGGGACACGGAGTGGGTAGAGACCCAGTACTTC. This sequence encodes CATSKSFWDTEWVETQYF. The rearrangement joins TRBV15 to TRBJ2-5, with D possibly being TRBD1 (6 bases). Trimming left V 4 bases short and J 4 bases short, with 25 bases between. The CDR3 extends over 18 amino acids. In germline, CDR1 is LNHNV, CDR2 YYDKDF (reference sequence).

J is TRBJ1-1 and V is TRBV5-1, with D possibly TRBD1 on 6 matching bases. V shed 3 bases and J shed 8 bases, with 8 bases lying between them. Germline assignment: CDR1 SGHRS and CDR2 YFSETQ. This CDR3 region has 11 residues. The CDR3 DNA reads as TGCGCCAGCAGCTGGGGACACGAAGCTTTCTTT. Translated: CASSWGHEAFF.

A few counts support this clone. The chain uses TRBV29-1 and TRBJ2-7; D not certain. V lost 3 bases and J 2 bases, leaving 11 bases between the germline ends. The CDR3 consists of 13 residues. Germline CDR1 and CDR2: SQVTM and ANQGSEA. CDR3 in amino acids: CSVEAAQTYEQYF. The DNA of the CDR3 is TGCAGCGTTGAGGCAGCACAAACCTACGAGCAGTACTTC.

Comments on this clone: This sample also contains other DNA sequences that code for the same CDR3. The chain joins TRBV5-6 to TRBJ2-7; D uncertain. Germline V gene sequence: CDR1 SGHDT, CDR2 YYEEEE. CDR3 length equals 13 residues. Trimming pared 0 bases from V and 0 bases from J, leaving 4 bases between. The CDR3 spells CASSLGSSYEQYF. CDR3 coding DNA: TGTGCCAGCAGCTTGGGGAGCTCCTACGAGCAGTACTTC. Complete variable domain (other parts from reference TRBV5-6 and TRBJ2-7): DAGVTQSPTHLIKTRGQQVTLRCSPKSGHDTVSWYQQALGQGPQFIFQYYEEEERQRGNFPDRFSGHQFPNYSSELNVNALLLGDSALYLCASSLGSSYEQYFGPGTRLTVT.

The chain combines TRBV30 with TRBJ2-5, with D uncertain. The V end lost 4 bases, the J end lost 0 bases, and 6 bases lay between the germline ends. This CDR3 spans 12 amino acids. Germline V gives CDR1 GTSNPN, CDR2 SVGIG (reference sequence). The CDR3 loop reads CAWNLNQETQYF. For the CDR3, the DNA is TGTGCCTGGAATCTGAACCAAGAGACCCAGTACTTC.

This clone has more than one count but fewer than ten. In nucleotides, the CDR3 is TGCGCCAGCAGCTTGGGCCGAACAAGGGCTGAGATCCTCTGGGAGCAGTACTTC. This gives the protein CASSLGRTRAEILWEQYF. V and J are TRBV5-1 and TRBJ2-7; no definite D call. This CDR3 spans 18 amino acids. CDR1 and CDR2 (germline): SGHRS, YFSETQ. V was clipped by 0 bases and J by 7 bases, with 26 bases between them. The variable domain in full, with the rest retrieved from reference TRBV5-1 and TRBJ2-7, is KAGVTQTPRYLIKTRGQQVTLSCSPISGHRSVSWYQQTPGQGLQFLFEYFSETQRNKGNFPGRFSGRQFSNSRSEMNVSTLELGDSALYLCASSLGRTRAEILWEQYFGPGTRLTVT.

The genes are TRBV9 and TRBJ2-1, with D uncertain. Germline V gene sequence: CDR1 SGDLS, CDR2 YYNGEE. This CDR3 has 13 residues. The V end lost 0 bases, the J end lost 7 bases, and 8 bases lay between the germline ends. The CDR3 nucleotides read TGTGCCAGCAGCGTAGGATTGAAGAATGAGCAGTTCTTC. Translation: CASSVGLKNEQFF.

This clone was detected a few times. The chain couples TRBV29-1 to TRBJ2-5; 16 nucleotides agree with TRBD2. This CDR3 is built from 16 residues. V shed 6 bases, J shed 3 bases, and the junction held 7 bases outside the gene matches. Germline V gene data show CDR1 as SQVTM and CDR2 as ANQGSEA. CDR3 sequence reads: CSVEGLAGGTEETQYF. For the CDR3, the DNA is TGCAGCGTGGAGGGACTAGCGGGGGGGACCGAAGAGACCCAGTACTTC.

The V and J genes are TRBV20-1 and TRBJ1-1, with 9 bases fitting TRBD1. The CDR3 runs 9 residues. Germline V CDR1 and CDR2: DFQATT, SNEGSKA (reference sequence). This CDR3 is CRAGQGLFF. CDR3 nucleotides: TGCAGGGCCGGACAGGGGCTTTTCTTT.

The V call is TRBV4-2, the J call TRBJ2-5; 7 positions agree with TRBD1. Germline-derived CDR1 and CDR2 are LGHNA and YNFKEQ. The CDR3 is made up of 15 amino acids. With V trimmed by 1 base and J by 5 bases, 7 bases remained unmatched. CDR3 residues: CASSQGDREGETQYF. The DNA of the CDR3 is TGTGCCAGCAGCCAAGGCGACAGGGAAGGGGAGACCCAGTACTTC.

This chain uses TRBV7-8 with TRBJ2-7; TRBD2 aligns across 7 bases. J was trimmed by 6 bases and V by 5 bases; bases with no gene match: 7. The CDR3 has 13 residues. Germline assignment: CDR1 SGHVS and CDR2 FQNEAQ. Here the CDR3 reads CASSQGSGGEQYF. The DNA of the CDR3 is TGTGCCAGCAGCCAAGGATCGGGGGGCGAGCAGTACTTC.